The 25 T cell receptor beta chains listed next were all sequenced from one sample in a study of cytotoxic CD8 clonotypes in ibrutinib-treated CLL. Libraries were prepared by immunoSEQ multiplex PCR; TCRdb keeps only in-frame clonotypes and omits some of them. The sample includes some 200,000 clones, about four fifths of them seen just once. The material was PBMCs, obtained after 12 months of ibrutinib treatment. The receptors originated from a human donor with chronic lymphocytic leukemia.

The V gene is TRBV6-4, the J gene TRBJ2-6; 9 bases line up with TRBD2. J lost 1 base, V lost 6 bases, and 7 bases had no gene match. This CDR3 has 17 residues. From germline, CDR1 is MRHNA and CDR2 SNTAGT. CDR3 loop: CASSPGTSPSGANVLTF. CDR3 DNA sequence: TGTGCCAGCAGCCCCGGGACTAGCCCATCTGGGGCCAACGTCCTGACTTTC.

This clone was seen many times. DNA for the CDR3: TGTGCCAGCAGTGATTTGTCGGTGGGGGAGACCCAGTACTTC. The encoded protein is CASSDLSVGETQYF. This sequence joins TRBV6-1 and TRBJ2-5, with no clear D. CDR3 length: 14 amino acids. Germline V gives CDR1 MNHNS, CDR2 SASEGT. The V gene lost 3 bases and the J gene lost 5 bases, with 13 bases spanning the gap.

This clone was seen just once. This chain connects TRBV27 to TRBJ2-7, with a tentative D call TRBD2 (6 bases). Germline values: CDR1 MNHEY, CDR2 SMNVEV (reference sequence). The CDR3 has 14 residues. The ends were cut back, 5 bases at V and 1 base at J, with 12 bases in the middle. CDR3 sequence reads: CASSLLGGSYEQYF. In nucleotides, the CDR3 is TGTGCCAGCAGTCTCCTCGGGGGTTCCTACGAGCAGTACTTC.

This clone was counted a single time. This chain connects TRBV6-4 to TRBJ1-1; the D gene is possibly TRBD1 (6 bases). This CDR3 has 13 residues. V gave up 6 bases and J gave up 2 bases, with 10 bases separating them. Per germline, CDR1 MRHNA and CDR2 SNTAGT. CDR3 in amino acids: CASSRQENTEAFF. The CDR3 DNA reads TGTGCCAGCAGCAGACAGGAAAACACTGAAGCTTTCTTT.

This chain joins TRBV2 and TRBJ2-1; 7 bases align to TRBD1. Losses at the gene ends were 3 bases for V and 5 bases for J; bases not matched to a gene: 1. The CDR3 totals 13 residues. Germline CDR1 SNHLY, CDR2 FYNNEI. As DNA, the CDR3 is TGTGCCAGCAGTGAGGACAGGAACAATGAGCAGTTCTTC. Translation: CASSEDRNNEQFF. The variable domain in full, completed from reference TRBV2 and TRBJ2-1, reads EPEVTQTPSHQVTQMGQEVILRCVPISNHLYFYWYRQILGQKVEFLVSFYNNEISEKSEIFDDQFSVERPDGSNFTLKIRSTKLEDSAMYFCASSEDRNNEQFFGPGTRLTVL.

The chain couples TRBV25-1 to TRBJ2-7, with D perhaps matching TRBD1 (5 bases). This CDR3 has 13 amino acids. Germline V gene sequence: CDR1 MGHDK, CDR2 SYGVNS. V lost 5 bases, J lost 5 bases, and 13 bases lay in between. CDR3 region: CASSSVQGNEQYF. The CDR3 DNA reads as TGTGCCAGCAGTTCCGTTCAGGGTAACGAGCAGTACTTC.

The V and J genes are TRBV19 and TRBJ2-7, with D tentatively TRBD1 or TRBD2 (5 bases each). The V and J ends lost 5 bases and 7 bases respectively, with 18 bases between them. The length of the CDR3 is 14 residues. Germline values: CDR1 LNHDA, CDR2 SQIVND (reference sequence). The CDR3 sequence: CASSPLWGMVEQYF. The CDR3 nucleotides read TGTGCCAGTAGTCCCCTTTGGGGGATGGTAGAGCAGTACTTC.

This chain joins TRBV7-8 and TRBJ2-2, with 7 bases lining up with TRBD2. CDR1 is SGHVS and CDR2 is FQNEAQ in the germline V gene. The J segment lost 1 base and the V segment lost 4 bases, leaving 12 bases of the junction unmatched. The CDR3 consists of 18 residues. CDR3 sequence (DNA): TGTGCCAGCAGCTCCCATCCGCCGGGCGGGGGGAACACCGGGGAGCTGTTTTTT. Translated: CASSSHPPGGGNTGELFF.

This chain joins TRBV15 and TRBJ2-7, with a possible D match to TRBD1 (6 bases). Germline CDR1 and CDR2: LNHNV and YYDKDF (reference sequence). The CDR3 runs 15 residues. Trimming shortened V by 5 bases and J by 2 bases, and 16 bases separated the two germline ends. The DNA for the CDR3 is TGTGCCACCAGCGTAAACAGGGTCCTTCCCTACGAGCAGTACTTC. This translates into CATSVNRVLPYEQYF. The variable domain in full, with the rest retrieved from reference TRBV15 and TRBJ2-7, is DAMVIQNPRYQVTQFGKPVTLSCSQTLNHNVMYWYQQKSSQAPKLLFHYYDKDFNNEADTPDNFQSRRPNTSFCFLDIRSPGLGDTAMYLCATSVNRVLPYEQYFGPGTRLTVT.

The CDR3 DNA reads TGTGCCAGCAGCTTAGATCGCAGCGAGCAGTACTTC. Residues: CASSLDRSEQYF. The chain combines TRBV7-9 with TRBJ2-7; D gene unclear. The V and J ends lost 1 base and 6 bases respectively, with 7 bases between them. The CDR3 is 12 amino acids. Germline loops: CDR1 SEHNR, CDR2 FQNEAQ (reference sequence).

The chain links TRBV6-6 to TRBJ1-3, with a possible D match to TRBD1 (5 bases). V shed 6 bases and J shed 3 bases, with 12 bases lying between them. In germline, CDR1 is MNHNY, CDR2 SVGAGI (reference sequence). The CDR3 is made up of 14 amino acids. The CDR3 reads CASRTQGVGNTIYF. In DNA, the CDR3 is TGTGCCAGCAGAACCCAGGGCGTTGGAAACACCATATATTTT.

The chain has TRBV7-9 and TRBJ2-7; D is unresolved. Trimming removed 2 bases from V and 4 bases from J, with 9 bases in between. The CDR3 is 13 amino acids. The germline gives CDR1 SEHNR, CDR2 FQNEAQ (reference sequence). For the CDR3, the DNA is TGTGCCAGCAGCTTACACAGCTTGTACGAGCAGTACTTC. Translation: CASSLHSLYEQYF.

This chain links TRBV9 with TRBJ1-1; D unclear. V was clipped by 4 bases and J by 1 base, with 11 bases between them. The CDR3 length is 14 residues. Germline loops: CDR1 SGDLS, CDR2 YYNGEE. The CDR3 DNA reads as TGTGCCAGCAGCTTCTCCAGAGAGAACACTGAAGCTTTCTTT. Translation: CASSFSRENTEAFF.

This sequence joins TRBV11-3 and TRBJ2-6, with D unclear. Trimming removed 4 bases at V and 0 bases at J, with 13 bases between. Germline CDR1 and CDR2: SGHNT and YENEEA. The CDR3 loop spans 17 amino acids. The CDR3 DNA follows: TGTGCCAGCAGCTCAGGCGCACCCGGCTCTGGGGCCAACGTCCTGACTTTC. As protein: CASSSGAPGSGANVLTF.

The chain has TRBV28 and TRBJ2-7, with 7 bases matching TRBD1. The CDR3 runs 15 residues. The V gene's germline CDR1 is MDHEN and CDR2 SYDVKM. V shed 2 bases, J shed 4 bases, and the junction held 8 bases outside the gene matches. CDR3: CASSLTGRGIYEQYF. CDR3 nucleotides: TGTGCCAGCAGTTTAACGGGCAGGGGGATATACGAGCAGTACTTC.

The chain combines TRBV2 with TRBJ2-3; 10 bases are a match to TRBD2. CDR1 SNHLY and CDR2 FYNNEI come from the germline V gene. The length of the CDR3 is 15 residues. V gave up 6 bases and J gave up 4 bases; unmatched junction bases: 7. CDR3 sequence (DNA): TGTGCCAGCAGGGCCCAGCGGGGGGGCCCAGATACGCAGTATTTT. Translating it yields CASRAQRGGPDTQYF.

The chain has TRBV7-9 and TRBJ2-7; 9 nucleotides align to TRBD2. The V gene end was trimmed by 5 bases and the J gene end by 5 bases; junction bases not matched to a gene: 7. Looked up from germline, CDR1 is SEHNR and CDR2 is FQNEAQ (reference sequence). The CDR3 totals 14 residues. The CDR3 DNA follows: TGTGCCAGCAGCATTAGCGGGAGAGGCCACGAGCAGTACTTC. Its protein is CASSISGRGHEQYF.

The chain uses TRBV2 and TRBJ1-5; TRBD1 is a possible D gene (5 bases). V was shortened by 5 bases and J by 2 bases, with 10 bases between the two germline ends. The CDR3 is made up of 14 amino acids. Per the germline V gene, CDR1 is SNHLY and CDR2 is FYNNEI. CDR3: CASSSQGGNQPQHF. CDR3 in DNA: TGTGCCAGCAGTTCTCAGGGAGGCAATCAGCCCCAGCATTTT. Full variable domain (outside the CDR3, taken from reference TRBV2 and TRBJ1-5): EPEVTQTPSHQVTQMGQEVILRCVPISNHLYFYWYRQILGQKVEFLVSFYNNEISEKSEIFDDQFSVERPDGSNFTLKIRSTKLEDSAMYFCASSSQGGNQPQHFGDGTRLSIL.

There are a few counts of this clone. This chain connects TRBV5-1 to TRBJ2-1; D possibly corresponds to TRBD1 (6 bases). V was cut by 0 bases and J by 8 bases, with 18 bases left in between. Germline V gene lookup returns CDR1 SGHRS and CDR2 YFSETQ. The CDR3 consists of 16 residues. DNA of the CDR3: TGCGCCAGCAGCTTGGCGAGGGCCACAGGGCGGGATGAGCAGTTCTTC. It specifies CASSLARATGRDEQFF.

CDR3 in DNA: TGCGCCAGCAGCCAAGGATGGGACCCTCGTCCCGGGGAGCTGTTTTTT. Amino acids: CASSQGWDPRPGELFF. V and J are TRBV4-1 and TRBJ2-2, with D tentatively TRBD1 or TRBD2 (5 bases each). Germline V CDR1 and CDR2: MGHRA, YSYEKL. V lost 1 base and J lost 6, with 15 bases in between. The CDR3 is 16 amino acids.

This chain connects TRBV6-5 to TRBJ1-3, with 8 nucleotides matching TRBD1. The CDR3 length is 13 residues. Germline V lookup: CDR1 MNHEY, CDR2 SVGAGI. The V gene end was trimmed by 6 bases and the J gene end by 8 bases; junction bases not matched to a gene: 6. CDR3: CASRKTGGDTIYF. CDR3 nucleotide sequence: TGTGCCAGCAGAAAAACAGGGGGAGACACCATATATTTT.

This chain links TRBV6-1 with TRBJ1-5; 8 positions agree with TRBD1. Unmatched junction bases numbered 10, after V lost 4 bases and J lost 5 bases. The germline V gene has CDR1 MNHNS and CDR2 SASEGT. The CDR3 consists of 16 residues. The CDR3 loop reads CASSASDRDGYQPQHF. Written as DNA, the CDR3 is TGTGCCAGCAGTGCATCGGACAGGGATGGTTATCAGCCCCAGCATTTT.

The V call is TRBV5-1, the J call TRBJ2-1; possibly TRBD1 for D (6 bases). CDR1 is SGHRS and CDR2 is YFSETQ in the germline V gene. With 0 bases removed from V and 6 bases from J, the gap between germline ends came to 10 bases. The CDR3 consists of 14 residues. Here the CDR3 DNA reads TGCGCCAGCAGCTTGGGGCAGGGGAGCAATGAGCAGTTCTTC. Protein product: CASSLGQGSNEQFF.

The CDR3 DNA is TGTGCCAGCAGTGCATCGGGACCCCGCTTCTTT. This gives the protein CASSASGPRFF. J is TRBJ1-1 and V is TRBV6-1, with D possibly matching TRBD1 (5 bases). CDR3 size: 11 residues. V gave up 4 bases and J gave up 14 bases, with 14 bases separating them. CDR1 is MNHNS, CDR2 SASEGT, per germline.

This clone showed up just once. The gene calls are TRBV7-2 and TRBJ1-4; D is uncertain. The CDR3 is 13 amino acids. V was trimmed by 5 bases and J by 7 bases, leaving 11 bases between them. Germline values: CDR1 SGHTA, CDR2 FQGNSA. CDR3 region: CASSPGWSEKLFF. CDR3 bases: TGTGCCAGCAGCCCGGGGTGGAGTGAAAAACTGTTTTTT.